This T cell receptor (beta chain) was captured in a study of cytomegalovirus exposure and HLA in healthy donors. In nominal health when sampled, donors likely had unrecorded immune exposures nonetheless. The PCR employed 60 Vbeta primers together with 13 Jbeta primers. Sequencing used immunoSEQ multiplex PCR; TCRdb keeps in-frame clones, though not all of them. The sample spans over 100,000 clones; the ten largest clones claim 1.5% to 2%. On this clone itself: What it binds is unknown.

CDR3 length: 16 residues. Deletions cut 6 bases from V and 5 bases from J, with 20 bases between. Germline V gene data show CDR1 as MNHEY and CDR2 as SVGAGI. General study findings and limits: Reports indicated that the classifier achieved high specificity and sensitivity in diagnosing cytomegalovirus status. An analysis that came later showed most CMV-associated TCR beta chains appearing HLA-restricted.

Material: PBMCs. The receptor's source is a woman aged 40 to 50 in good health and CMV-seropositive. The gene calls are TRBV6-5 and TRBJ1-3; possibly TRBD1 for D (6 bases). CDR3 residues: CASRYEGGGTRNTIYF. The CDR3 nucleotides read TGTGCCAGCAGATACGAGGGGGGGGGAACGAGAAACACCATATATTTT.